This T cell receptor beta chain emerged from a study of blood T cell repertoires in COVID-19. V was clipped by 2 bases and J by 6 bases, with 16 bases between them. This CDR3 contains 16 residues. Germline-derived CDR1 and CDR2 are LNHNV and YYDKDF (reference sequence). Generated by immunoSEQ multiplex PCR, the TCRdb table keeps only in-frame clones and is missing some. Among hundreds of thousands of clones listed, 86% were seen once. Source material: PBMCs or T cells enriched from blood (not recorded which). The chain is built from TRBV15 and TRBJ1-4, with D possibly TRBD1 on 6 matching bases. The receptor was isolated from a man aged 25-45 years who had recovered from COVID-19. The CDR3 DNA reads TGTGCCACCAGCAGATCCGCCGGGACAAGCGATGAAAAACTGTTTTTT. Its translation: CATSRSAGTSDEKLFF.